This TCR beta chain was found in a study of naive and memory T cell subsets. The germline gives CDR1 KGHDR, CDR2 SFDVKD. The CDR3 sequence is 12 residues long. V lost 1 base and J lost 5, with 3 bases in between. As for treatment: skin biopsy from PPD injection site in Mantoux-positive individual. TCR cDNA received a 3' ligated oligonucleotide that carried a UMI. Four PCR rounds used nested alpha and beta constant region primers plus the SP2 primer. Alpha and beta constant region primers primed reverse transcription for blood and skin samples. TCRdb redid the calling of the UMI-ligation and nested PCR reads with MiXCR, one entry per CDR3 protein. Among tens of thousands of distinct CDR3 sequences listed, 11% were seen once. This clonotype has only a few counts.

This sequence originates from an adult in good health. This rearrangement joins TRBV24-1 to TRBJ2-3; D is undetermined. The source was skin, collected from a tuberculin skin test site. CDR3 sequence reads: CATSDFKDTQYF. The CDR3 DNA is TGTGCCACCAGTGATTTCAAAGATACGCAGTATTTT.